This TCR beta chain appears in the sequencing data of a study of memory CD4+ T cells and cytomegalovirus serostatus. Single viable CD3+CD4+CD8-CD45RO+ cells were sorted as the memory CD4+ T cells. Produced via immunoSEQ multiplex PCR; TCRdb's table is partial and in-frame only. The data contain about 61,000 clones, approximately 85% of them singletons. Study-wide points: About 40% of the roughly 160 known CMV-associated TCRbeta sequences appeared in CD4+ memory.

Concerning this clone: Its antigen is not known.

After removal of 5 bases from V and 7 bases from J, the junction contained 15 bases not matched to a gene. The CDR3 runs 16 residues. Germline lookup yields CDR1 LNHNV and CDR2 YYDKDF (reference sequence). V is TRBV15 and J is TRBJ1-2; 8 bases agree with TRBD1. This receptor was taken from an adult in good health and CMV-seronegative. Sequencing was performed on memory CD4+ T cells from blood. This chain's CDR3 is CATSGRIDRGGVGYTF. CDR3 DNA sequence: TGTGCCACCAGCGGAAGGATTGACAGGGGAGGGGTTGGCTACACCTTC.